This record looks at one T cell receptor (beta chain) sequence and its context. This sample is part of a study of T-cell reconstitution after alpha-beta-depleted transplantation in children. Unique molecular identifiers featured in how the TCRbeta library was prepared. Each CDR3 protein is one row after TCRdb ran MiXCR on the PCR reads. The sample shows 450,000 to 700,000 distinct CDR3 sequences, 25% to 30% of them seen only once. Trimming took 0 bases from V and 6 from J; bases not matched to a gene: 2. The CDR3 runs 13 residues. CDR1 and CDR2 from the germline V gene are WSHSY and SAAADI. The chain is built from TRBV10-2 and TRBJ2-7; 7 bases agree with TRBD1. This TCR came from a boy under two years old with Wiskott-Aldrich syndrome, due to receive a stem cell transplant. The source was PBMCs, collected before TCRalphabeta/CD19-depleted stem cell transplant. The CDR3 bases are TGCGCCAGCAGTGAGTCGACAGGGAGCGAGCAGTACTTC. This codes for CASSESTGSEQYF.